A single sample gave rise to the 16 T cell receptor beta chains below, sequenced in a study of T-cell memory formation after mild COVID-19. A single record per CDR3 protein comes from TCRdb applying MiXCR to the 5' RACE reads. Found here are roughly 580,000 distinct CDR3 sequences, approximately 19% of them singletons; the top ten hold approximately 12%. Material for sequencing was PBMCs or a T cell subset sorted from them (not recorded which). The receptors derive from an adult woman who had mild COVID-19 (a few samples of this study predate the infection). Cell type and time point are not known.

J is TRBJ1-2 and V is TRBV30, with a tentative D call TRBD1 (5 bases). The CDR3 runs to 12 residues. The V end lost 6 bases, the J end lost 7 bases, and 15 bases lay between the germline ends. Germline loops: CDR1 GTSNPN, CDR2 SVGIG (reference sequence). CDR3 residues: CACHRSGVGYTF. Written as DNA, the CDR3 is TGTGCCTGTCACCGCTCGGGGGTTGGCTACACCTTC.

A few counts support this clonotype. CDR3 sequence (DNA): TGTGCCAGCAGCTTATCACAGGGGGCGTCTTACGAGCAGTACTTC. Amino acids: CASSLSQGASYEQYF. This rearrangement joins TRBV7-9 to TRBJ2-7, with TRBD1 identical over 9 bases. Germline CDR1 SEHNR, CDR2 FQNEAQ (reference sequence). V gave up 2 bases and J gave up 4 bases; unmatched junction bases: 6. This CDR3 spans 15 amino acids.

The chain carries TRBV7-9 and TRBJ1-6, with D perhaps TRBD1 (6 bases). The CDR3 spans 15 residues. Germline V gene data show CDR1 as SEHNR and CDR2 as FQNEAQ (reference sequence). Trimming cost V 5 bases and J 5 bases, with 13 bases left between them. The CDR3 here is CASSVGTSDNSPLHF. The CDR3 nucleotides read TGTGCCAGCAGCGTAGGGACATCTGATAATTCACCCCTCCACTTT. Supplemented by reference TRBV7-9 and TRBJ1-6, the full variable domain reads DTGVSQNPRHKITKRGQNVTFRCDPISEHNRLYWYRQTLGQGPEFLTYFQNEAQLEKSRLLSDRFSAERPKGSFSTLEIQRTEQGDSAMYLCASSVGTSDNSPLHFGNGTRLTVT.

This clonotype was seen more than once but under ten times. The CDR3 DNA reads as TGTGCCAGCGAAGGGAACACCGGGGAGCTGTTTTTT. Protein product: CASEGNTGELFF. This sequence joins TRBV6-5 and TRBJ2-2; D is unresolved. From germline, CDR1 is MNHEY and CDR2 SVGAGI. The CDR3 is 12 amino acids. V lost 8 bases to trimming and J lost 1 base, with 5 bases between them.

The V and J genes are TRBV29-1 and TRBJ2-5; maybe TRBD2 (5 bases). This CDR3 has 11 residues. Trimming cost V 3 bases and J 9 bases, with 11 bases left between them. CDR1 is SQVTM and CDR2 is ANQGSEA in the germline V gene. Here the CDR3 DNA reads TGCAGCGTTGATAGAGGGAAGGCCCAGTACTTC. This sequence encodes CSVDRGKAQYF.

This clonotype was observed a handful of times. CDR3 residues: CASRPGQGGQPQHF. DNA of the CDR3: TGTGCCAGCAGACCAGGACAGGGCGGTCAGCCCCAGCATTTT. The V gene is TRBV28, the J gene TRBJ1-5; 8 bases are a match to TRBD1. Looked up from germline, CDR1 is MDHEN and CDR2 is SYDVKM. The CDR3 is 14 residues long. With V trimmed by 6 bases and J by 6 bases, 7 bases remained unmatched.

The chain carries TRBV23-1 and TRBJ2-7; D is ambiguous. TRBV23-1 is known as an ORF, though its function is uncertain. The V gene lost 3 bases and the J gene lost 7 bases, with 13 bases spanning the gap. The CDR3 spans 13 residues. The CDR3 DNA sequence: TGCGCCAGCAGTCACGGCAGGCTGGGGGAGCAGTACTTC. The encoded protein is CASSHGRLGEQYF.

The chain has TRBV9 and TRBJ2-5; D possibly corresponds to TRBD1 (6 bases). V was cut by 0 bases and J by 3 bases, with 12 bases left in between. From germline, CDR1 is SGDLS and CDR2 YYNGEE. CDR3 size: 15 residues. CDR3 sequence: CASSVVGTKKETQYF. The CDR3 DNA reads TGTGCCAGCAGCGTAGTTGGGACAAAGAAAGAGACCCAGTACTTC.

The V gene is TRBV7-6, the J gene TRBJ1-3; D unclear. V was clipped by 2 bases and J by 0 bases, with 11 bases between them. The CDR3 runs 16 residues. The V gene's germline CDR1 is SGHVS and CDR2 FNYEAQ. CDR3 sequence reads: CASSLRPGPSGNTIYF. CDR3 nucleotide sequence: TGTGCCAGCAGCTTACGTCCAGGACCCTCTGGAAACACCATATATTTT.

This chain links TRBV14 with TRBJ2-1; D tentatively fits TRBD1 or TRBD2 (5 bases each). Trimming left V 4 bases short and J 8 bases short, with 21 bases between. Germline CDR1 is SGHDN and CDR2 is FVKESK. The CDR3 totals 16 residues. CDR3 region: CASSPAGTLGVHEQFF. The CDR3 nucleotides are TGTGCCAGCAGCCCAGCCGGGACCCTGGGGGTTCATGAGCAGTTCTTC. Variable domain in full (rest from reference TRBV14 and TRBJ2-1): EAGVTQFPSHSVIEKGQTVTLRCDPISGHDNLYWYRRVMGKEIKFLLHFVKESKQDESGMPNNRFLAERTGGTYSTLKVQPAELEDSGVYFCASSPAGTLGVHEQFFGPGTRLTVL.

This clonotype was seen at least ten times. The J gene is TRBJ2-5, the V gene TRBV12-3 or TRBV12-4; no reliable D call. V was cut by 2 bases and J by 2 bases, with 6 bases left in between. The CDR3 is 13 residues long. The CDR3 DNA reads TGTGCCAGCAGTTTATGGCAGCAAGAGACCCAGTACTTC. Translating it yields CASSLWQQETQYF.

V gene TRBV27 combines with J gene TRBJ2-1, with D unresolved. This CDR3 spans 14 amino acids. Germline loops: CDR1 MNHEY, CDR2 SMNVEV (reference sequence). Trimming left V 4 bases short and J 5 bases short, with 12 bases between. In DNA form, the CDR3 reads TGTGCCAGCAGTTCGCTTACTGCGAACAATGAGCAGTTCTTC. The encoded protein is CASSSLTANNEQFF.

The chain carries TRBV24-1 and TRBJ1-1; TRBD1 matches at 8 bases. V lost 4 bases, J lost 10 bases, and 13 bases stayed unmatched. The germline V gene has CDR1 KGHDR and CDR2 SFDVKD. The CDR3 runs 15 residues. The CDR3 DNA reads TGTGCCACCAGTGAATCTGGGACAGGTGGAGTTACAGCTTTCTTT. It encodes CATSESGTGGVTAFF.

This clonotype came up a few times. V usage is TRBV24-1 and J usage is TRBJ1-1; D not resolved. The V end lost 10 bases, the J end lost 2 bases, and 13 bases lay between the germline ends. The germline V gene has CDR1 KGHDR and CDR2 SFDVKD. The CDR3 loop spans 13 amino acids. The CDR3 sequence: CATKGSINTEAFF. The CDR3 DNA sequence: TGTGCCACAAAGGGCAGTATAAACACTGAAGCTTTCTTT.

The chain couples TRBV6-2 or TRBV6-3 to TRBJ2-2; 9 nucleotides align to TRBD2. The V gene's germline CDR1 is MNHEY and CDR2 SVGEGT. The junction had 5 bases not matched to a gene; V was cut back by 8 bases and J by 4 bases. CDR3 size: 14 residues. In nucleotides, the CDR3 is TGTGCCAGCGGCCGCGGGGGGGTCACCGGGGAGCTGTTTTTT. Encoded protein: CASGRGGVTGELFF.

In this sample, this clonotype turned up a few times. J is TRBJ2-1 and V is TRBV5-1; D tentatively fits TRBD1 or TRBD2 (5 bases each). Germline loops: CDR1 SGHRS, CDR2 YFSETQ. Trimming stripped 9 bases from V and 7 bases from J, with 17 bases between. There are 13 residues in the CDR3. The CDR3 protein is CATRDGSMNEQFF. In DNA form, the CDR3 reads TGCGCCACCCGGGACGGTTCAATGAATGAGCAGTTCTTC.